This TCR beta chain was observed in a study of blood T cells in healthy people across ages. Combining a sample-barcoded 5' primer with a J-beta primer mix, a second PCR ran for about 6 to 11 cycles. Every cDNA molecule bore a tag from a template-switch adaptor containing 12 random nucleotides. TCRdb reanalysed the 5' RACE reads using MiXCR and keeps one entry per CDR3 protein. The repertoire holds nearly 1 million distinct CDR3 sequences, with roughly 51% as singletons. This clonotype showed up just a few times. CDR3 length: 15 amino acids. V dropped 0 bases and J dropped 3 bases, with 13 bases sitting between them. The germline V gene encodes CDR1 SGDLS and CDR2 YYNGEE.

The sequenced material came from blood. This chain uses TRBV9 with TRBJ2-7, with D possibly being TRBD2 (6 bases). The sequence came from a woman in her sixties in good health. The chain's CDR3 is CASSVGPSEVYEQYF. CDR3 bases: TGTGCCAGCAGCGTAGGCCCTAGCGAGGTCTACGAGCAGTACTTC.